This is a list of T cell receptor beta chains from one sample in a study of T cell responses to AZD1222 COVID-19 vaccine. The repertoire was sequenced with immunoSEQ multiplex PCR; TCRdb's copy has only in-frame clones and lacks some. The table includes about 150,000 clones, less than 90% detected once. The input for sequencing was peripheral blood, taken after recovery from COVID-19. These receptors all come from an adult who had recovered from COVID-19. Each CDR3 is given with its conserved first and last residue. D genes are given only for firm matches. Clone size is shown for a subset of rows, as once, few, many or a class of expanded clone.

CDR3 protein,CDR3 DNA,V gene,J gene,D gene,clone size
CASSVVTGEAFF,TGTGCCAGCAGCGTAGTGACGGGGGAAGCTTTCTTT,TRBV9,TRBJ1-1,.,.
CASSVARSYNEQFF,TGTGCCAGCAGCGTAGCCCGGAGCTACAATGAGCAGTTCTTC,TRBV9,TRBJ2-1,.,.
CASSLGVSLDTQYF,TGTGCCAGCAGCTTAGGGGTTAGCTTGGATACGCAGTATTTT,TRBV7-6,TRBJ2-3,.,.
CASSSTGTDTQYF,TGTGCCAGCAGCTCCACGGGCACAGATACGCAGTATTTT,TRBV5-4,TRBJ2-3,.,once
CASSTTGASEQFF,TGTGCCAGTAGTACCACCGGGGCGAGTGAGCAGTTCTTC,TRBV19,TRBJ2-1,.,.
CASSQSPGQGSSGANVLTF,TGCGCCAGCAGTCAATCGCCGGGACAGGGGAGCTCTGGGGCCAACGTCCTGACTTTC,TRBV23-1,TRBJ2-6,TRBD1,once
CASSFKQTNEKLFF,TGTGCCAGCAGCTTTAAACAGACGAATGAAAAACTGTTTTTT,TRBV5-6,TRBJ1-4,.,.
CASSLSQRANTGELFF,TGCGCCAGCAGCTTGAGTCAGCGGGCGAACACCGGGGAGCTGTTTTTT,TRBV5-1,TRBJ2-2,.,.
CASSPTGGTGVQSRYGYTF,TGTGCCAGCTCACCCACGGGCGGGACAGGGGTCCAGTCGCGCTATGGCTACACCTTC,TRBV18,TRBJ1-2,TRBD1,once
CASSQEKFGWGTEAFF,TGTGCCAGCAGCCAAGAAAAATTCGGGTGGGGAACTGAAGCTTTCTTT,TRBV14,TRBJ1-1,.,once
CASSPGTGGVAKNIQYF,TGTGCCAGCAGTCCCGGGACAGGGGGAGTCGCCAAAAACATTCAGTACTTC,TRBV5-4,TRBJ2-4,TRBD1,.
CASSLSGALDYGYTF,TGCGCCAGCAGCTTGTCAGGCGCCCTGGACTATGGCTACACCTTC,TRBV5-1,TRBJ1-2,.,.
CASSIDRTGLRSYNEQFF,TGTGCCAGTAGTATAGACAGGACAGGATTAAGGTCCTACAATGAGCAGTTCTTC,TRBV19,TRBJ2-1,TRBD1,.
CASSLERNQPQHF,TGTGCCAGCAGCTTAGAACGCAATCAGCCCCAGCATTTT,TRBV11-2,TRBJ1-5,.,.
CASSLWQGTGNTIYF,TGTGCCAGCAGCTTGTGGCAGGGTACTGGAAACACCATATATTTT,TRBV5-8,TRBJ1-3,.,.
CASSYSTEAGGKLFF,TGTGCCAGCAGTTACTCGACGGAGGCAGGCGGAAAACTGTTTTTT,TRBV6-6,TRBJ1-4,.,.
CASSFQREIGELFF,TGCGCCAGCAGCTTCCAGCGGGAGATCGGGGAGCTGTTTTTT,TRBV5-1,TRBJ2-2,TRBD2,.
CASSYSYSNQPQHF,TGTGCCAGCAGTTACTCGTATAGCAATCAGCCCCAGCATTTT,TRBV6-5,TRBJ1-5,.,.
CSASPGRVNGELFF,TGCAGTGCTAGTCCCGGCAGGGTTAACGGGGAGCTGTTTTTT,TRBV20-1,TRBJ2-2,.,.
CASSQDFGGTAKLFF,TGTGCCAGCAGCCAGGATTTCGGGGGAACGGCAAAACTGTTTTTT,TRBV14,TRBJ1-4,.,.
CASSHMDRNGYTF,TGTGCCAGCAGTCATATGGACAGGAATGGCTACACCTTC,TRBV7-2,TRBJ1-2,TRBD1,.
CASRDSGRENTGELFF,TGCGCCAGCAGGGATAGCGGGAGGGAGAACACCGGGGAGCTGTTTTTT,TRBV10-2,TRBJ2-2,TRBD2,.
CASSSRADEKLFF,TGTGCCAGCAGTTCTCGGGCAGATGAAAAACTGTTTTTT,TRBV27,TRBJ1-4,.,.
CASSRQGAADEKLFF,TGTGCCAGCAGTCGACAGGGGGCAGCGGATGAAAAACTGTTTTTT,TRBV2,TRBJ1-4,TRBD1,.
CASSIAGGGLPPSSYNEQFF,TGTGCCAGTAGTATCGCGGGCGGGGGCTTACCTCCAAGCTCCTACAATGAGCAGTTCTTC,TRBV19,TRBJ2-1,.,.
CASSQGTTDNQPQHF,TGCGCCAGCAGCCAAGGCACCACTGACAATCAGCCCCAGCATTTT,TRBV4-1,TRBJ1-5,.,.
CASRTSGDGELFF,TGCGCCAGCAGGACTAGCGGAGACGGGGAGCTGTTTTTT,TRBV5-1,TRBJ2-2,TRBD2,.
CASSLALQGTSPLHF,TGTGCCAGCAGCTTGGCCTTGCAGGGTACTTCACCCCTCCACTTT,TRBV5-4,TRBJ1-6,.,.
CASSLFGRVYGYTF,TGTGCCAGCAGTTTATTCGGCAGGGTCTATGGCTACACCTTC,TRBV28,TRBJ1-2,.,.
CASTPKPTGTGNTIYF,TGTGCCAGCACCCCGAAACCTACAGGGACCGGAAACACCATATATTTT,TRBV5-4,TRBJ1-3,.,.
CASSEQASTDTQYF,TGTGCCAGCAGTGAACAAGCTAGCACAGATACGCAGTATTTT,TRBV6-1,TRBJ2-3,.,.
CASSPGTSGRLGEQFF,TGTGCCAGCAGCCCCGGGACTAGCGGGAGATTGGGGGAGCAGTTCTTC,TRBV11-2,TRBJ2-1,TRBD2,.
CASSLVIDRTTDTQYF,TGTGCCAGCAGCTTGGTGATAGACCGAACCACAGATACGCAGTATTTT,TRBV5-8,TRBJ2-3,.,.
CASSSATRDEQYF,TGTGCCAGCAGTTCCGCGACAAGGGACGAGCAGTACTTC,TRBV6-2/TRBV6-3,TRBJ2-7,.,.
CASSQETAGNTIYF,TGTGCCAGCAGCCAAGAGACAGCTGGAAACACCATATATTTT,TRBV4-2,TRBJ1-3,.,.
CASSINRGEKLFF,TGTGCCAGCAGTATAAATAGGGGTGAAAAACTGTTTTTT,TRBV27,TRBJ1-4,.,once
CASSLLGQGAGGRLGYTF,TGTGCCAGCAGCTTATTGGGGCAGGGGGCCGGGGGAAGGCTGGGCTACACCTTC,TRBV11-2,TRBJ1-2,TRBD1,.
CASSILAGPSGANVLTF,TGTGCCAGTAGTATCCTAGCGGGACCCTCTGGGGCCAACGTCCTGACTTTC,TRBV19,TRBJ2-6,TRBD2,.
CASSQDHLAGSRTQYF,TGCGCCAGCAGCCAAGATCATCTAGCGGGGAGTAGGACCCAGTACTTC,TRBV4-3,TRBJ2-5,TRBD2,.
CARRLNEQYF,TGTGCCAGGAGACTAAACGAGCAGTACTTC,TRBV21-1,TRBJ2-7,.,.
CASTTQPGQAQHF,TGTGCCAGCACCACCCAACCGGGACAGGCCCAGCATTTT,TRBV6-5,TRBJ1-5,TRBD1,.
CATSDLGVEGYTF,TGTGCCACCAGTGATCTGGGGGTCGAAGGCTACACCTTC,TRBV24-1,TRBJ1-2,.,.
CASSEAFGSPLHF,TGTGCCAGCAGTGAGGCGTTCGGGTCACCCCTCCACTTT,TRBV6-4,TRBJ1-6,.,.
CASSPRQGNYGYTF,TGTGCCAGCAGTCCGAGACAGGGGAACTATGGCTACACCTTC,TRBV27,TRBJ1-2,TRBD1,.
CASSRYGASYEQYF,TGTGCCAGCAGCCGATATGGGGCCAGCTACGAGCAGTACTTC,TRBV14,TRBJ2-7,.,.